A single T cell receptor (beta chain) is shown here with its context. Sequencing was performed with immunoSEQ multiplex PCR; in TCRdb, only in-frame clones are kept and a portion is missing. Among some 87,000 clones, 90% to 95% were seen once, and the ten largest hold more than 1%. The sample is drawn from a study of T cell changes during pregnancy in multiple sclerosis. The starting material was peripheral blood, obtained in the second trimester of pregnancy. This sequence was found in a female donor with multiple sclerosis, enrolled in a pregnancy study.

This CDR3 is CASSPDQGDTEAFF. In DNA, the CDR3 is TGTGCCAGCTCACCCGATCAGGGGGACACTGAAGCTTTCTTT. The chain joins TRBV18 to TRBJ1-1; 7 nucleotides agree with TRBD1. J lost 3 bases, V lost 3 bases, and 4 bases had no gene match. The CDR3 runs 14 residues. Germline lookup yields CDR1 KGHSH and CDR2 LQKENI.